This T cell receptor (beta chain) is drawn from a study of human T cells and chemical hapten exposure. The time point: pre-sensitization, week 0. Treatment: therapeutic diphenylcyclopropenone sensitization with weekly scalp DPC. MiXCR was run by TCRdb on the RACE reads, yielding one entry per CDR3 protein. The table lists over 300,000 distinct CDR3 sequences, 4.5% to 5.5% of them singletons. The CDR3 sequence is 15 residues long. The germline CDR1 and CDR2 sequences are MDHEN and SYDVKM. Trimming removed 3 bases at V and 2 bases at J, with 11 bases between. The sequence was obtained from a woman aged 45-59 years with alopecia areata. Some clones in this sample may be carry-over from other donors' samples. The source was whole blood, collected in connection with sensitization to the hapten diphenylcyclopropenone (DPC). V usage is TRBV28 and J usage is TRBJ2-4, with D unresolved. The CDR3 spells CASSFRGETKNIQYF. CDR3 nucleotides: TGTGCCAGCAGTTTTCGTGGGGAAACCAAAAACATTCAGTACTTC.